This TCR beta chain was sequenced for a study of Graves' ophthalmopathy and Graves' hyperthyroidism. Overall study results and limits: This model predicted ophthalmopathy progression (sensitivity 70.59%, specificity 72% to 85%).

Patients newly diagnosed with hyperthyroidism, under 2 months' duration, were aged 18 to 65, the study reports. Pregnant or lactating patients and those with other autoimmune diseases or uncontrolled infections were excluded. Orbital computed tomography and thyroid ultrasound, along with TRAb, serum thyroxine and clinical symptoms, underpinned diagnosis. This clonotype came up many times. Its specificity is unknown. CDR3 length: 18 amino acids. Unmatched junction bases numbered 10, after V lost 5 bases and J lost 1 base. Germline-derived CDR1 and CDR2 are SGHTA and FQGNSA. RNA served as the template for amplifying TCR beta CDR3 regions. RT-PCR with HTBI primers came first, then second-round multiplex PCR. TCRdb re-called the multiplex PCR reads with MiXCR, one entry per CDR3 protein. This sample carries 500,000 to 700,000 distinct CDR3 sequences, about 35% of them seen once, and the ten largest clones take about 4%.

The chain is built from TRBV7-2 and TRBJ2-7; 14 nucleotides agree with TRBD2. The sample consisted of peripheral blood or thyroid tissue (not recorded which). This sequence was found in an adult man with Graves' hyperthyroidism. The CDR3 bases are TGTGCCAGCAGCCGGACTAGCGGGAGGCATACTTTGTCCTACGAGCAGTACTTC. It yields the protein CASSRTSGRHTLSYEQYF.